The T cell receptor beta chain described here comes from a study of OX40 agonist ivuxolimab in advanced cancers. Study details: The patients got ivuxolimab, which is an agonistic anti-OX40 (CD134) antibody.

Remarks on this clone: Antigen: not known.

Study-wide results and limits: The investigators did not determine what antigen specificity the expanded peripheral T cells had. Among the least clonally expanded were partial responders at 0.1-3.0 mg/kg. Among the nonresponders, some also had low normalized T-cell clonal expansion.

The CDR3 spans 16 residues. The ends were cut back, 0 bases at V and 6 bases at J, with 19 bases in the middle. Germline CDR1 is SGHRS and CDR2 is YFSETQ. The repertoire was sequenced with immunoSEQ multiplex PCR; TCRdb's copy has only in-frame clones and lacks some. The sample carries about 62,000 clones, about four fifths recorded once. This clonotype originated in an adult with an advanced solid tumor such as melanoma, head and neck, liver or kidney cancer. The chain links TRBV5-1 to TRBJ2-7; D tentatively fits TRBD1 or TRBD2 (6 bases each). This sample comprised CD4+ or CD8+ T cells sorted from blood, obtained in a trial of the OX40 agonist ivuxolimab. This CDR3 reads CASSLGVGGRRSEQYF. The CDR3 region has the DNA TGCGCCAGCAGCTTGGGGGTAGGGGGGCGCAGGAGCGAGCAGTACTTC.